This T cell receptor (beta chain) was sequenced in a study of T cells in Graves' hyperthyroidism and ophthalmopathy. Regarding this clonotype: Its antigen is not identified.

Diagnoses used clinical symptoms, serum thyroxine and TRAb, thyroid ultrasound and orbital computed tomography. Germline V gene data show CDR1 as SGHDN and CDR2 as FVKESK. Trimming took off 5 bases at V and 4 bases at J, with 17 bases between the two ends. The CDR3 contains 15 residues. Study-wide results and limits: The model foresaw ophthalmopathy a median 6.5 months prior to onset.

Using RNA transcripts as the source, TCR beta CDR3 regions were amplified. The HTBI primer set served for first-round RT-PCR of the TCR CDR3. TCRdb re-called the multiplex PCR reads through MiXCR, storing one row per CDR3 protein. In the table there are a few hundred thousand distinct CDR3 sequences, roughly an eighth of which are singletons. The sequencing sample was made of blood. The rearrangement links TRBV14 to TRBJ1-2; D remains unclear. The sequence derives from a woman aged 40 to 55 with Graves' ophthalmopathy. CDR3: CASSETPGPGYGYTF. CDR3 nucleotide sequence: TGTGCCAGCAGCGAAACCCCCGGGCCCGGCTATGGCTACACCTTC.